This TCR beta chain was retrieved from a study of T cells in Graves' hyperthyroidism and ophthalmopathy. Trimming shortened V by 6 bases and J by 6 bases, and 17 bases separated the two germline ends. In germline, CDR1 is SNHLY, CDR2 FYNNEI. This CDR3 has 15 residues. Diagnoses were made from clinical symptoms, serum measures (thyroxine and TRAb), thyroid ultrasound and orbital computed tomography. The investigators amplified TCR beta CDR3 regions from RNA transcripts. Carried out on the TCR CDR3, a first-round RT-PCR used the HTBI primer set. TCRdb reanalysed the multiplex PCR reads using MiXCR and keeps one entry per CDR3 protein. Here the sample spans more than 500,000 distinct CDR3 sequences, around 42% being singletons. This clonotype was counted ten times or more. Its antigen is still unknown. Study-wide findings and caveats: Most expanded thyroid clonotypes above 0.001 recurred in blood.

The V call is TRBV2, the J call TRBJ1-4; D perhaps matches TRBD1 (5 bases). The sequence was obtained from an adult woman with Graves' disease, either hyperthyroidism or ophthalmopathy (not recorded which). Sequencing input: peripheral blood or thyroid tissue (not recorded which). DNA of the CDR3: TGTGCCAGCAGCCGGGGGACCCCGAGGGATGAAAAACTGTTTTTT. Translating it yields CASSRGTPRDEKLFF.